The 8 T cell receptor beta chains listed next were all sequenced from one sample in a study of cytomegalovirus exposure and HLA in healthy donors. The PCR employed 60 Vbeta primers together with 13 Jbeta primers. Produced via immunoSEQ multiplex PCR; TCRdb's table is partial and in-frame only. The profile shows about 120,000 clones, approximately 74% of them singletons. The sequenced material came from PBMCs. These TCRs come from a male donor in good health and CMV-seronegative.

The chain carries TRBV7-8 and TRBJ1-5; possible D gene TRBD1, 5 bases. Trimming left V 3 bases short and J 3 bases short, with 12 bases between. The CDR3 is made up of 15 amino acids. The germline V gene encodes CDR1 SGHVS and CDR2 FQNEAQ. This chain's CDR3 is CASSFQGGFNQPQHF. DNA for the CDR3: TGTGCCAGCAGCTTTCAGGGTGGCTTCAATCAGCCCCAGCATTTT.

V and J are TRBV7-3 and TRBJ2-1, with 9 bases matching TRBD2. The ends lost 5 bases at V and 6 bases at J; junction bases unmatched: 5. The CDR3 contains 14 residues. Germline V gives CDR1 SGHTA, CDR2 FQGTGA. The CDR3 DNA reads TGTGCCAGCAGCATGGGACTAGCCATCAATGAGCAGTTCTTC. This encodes CASSMGLAINEQFF.

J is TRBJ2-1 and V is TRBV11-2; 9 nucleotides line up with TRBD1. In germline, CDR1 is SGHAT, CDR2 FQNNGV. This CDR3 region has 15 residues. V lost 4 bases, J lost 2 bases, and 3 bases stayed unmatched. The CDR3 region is CASSWDRVAYNEQFF. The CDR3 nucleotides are TGTGCCAGCAGCTGGGACAGGGTGGCCTACAATGAGCAGTTCTTC.

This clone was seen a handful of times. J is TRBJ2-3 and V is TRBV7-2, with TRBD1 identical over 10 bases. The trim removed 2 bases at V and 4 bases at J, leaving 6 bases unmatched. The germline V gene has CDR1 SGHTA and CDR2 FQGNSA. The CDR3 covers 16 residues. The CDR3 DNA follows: TGTGCCAGCAGCTTACGAGGGGACAGGGGTGCAGATACGCAGTATTTT. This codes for CASSLRGDRGADTQYF.

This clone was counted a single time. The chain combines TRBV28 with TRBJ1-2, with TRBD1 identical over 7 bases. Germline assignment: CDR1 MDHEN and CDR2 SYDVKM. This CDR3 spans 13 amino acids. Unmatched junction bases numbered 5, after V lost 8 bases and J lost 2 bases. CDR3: CASGRDRNYGYTF. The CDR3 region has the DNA TGTGCCAGCGGTAGGGACAGAAACTATGGCTACACCTTC.

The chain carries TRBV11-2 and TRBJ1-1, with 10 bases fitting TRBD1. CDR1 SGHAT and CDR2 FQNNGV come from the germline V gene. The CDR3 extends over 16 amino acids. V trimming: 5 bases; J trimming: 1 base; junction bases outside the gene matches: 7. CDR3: CASSPWTGGGNTEAFF. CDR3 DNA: TGTGCCAGCAGCCCCTGGACAGGGGGTGGGAACACTGAAGCTTTCTTT.

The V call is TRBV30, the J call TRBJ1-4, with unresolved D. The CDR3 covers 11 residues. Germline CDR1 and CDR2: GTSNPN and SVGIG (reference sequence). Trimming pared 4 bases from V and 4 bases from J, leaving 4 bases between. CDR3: CAWTGNEKLFF. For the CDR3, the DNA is TGTGCCTGGACAGGTAATGAAAAACTGTTTTTT. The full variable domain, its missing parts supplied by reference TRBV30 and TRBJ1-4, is SQTIHQWPATLVQPVGSPLSLECTVEGTSNPNLYWYRQAAGRGLQLLFYSVGIGQISSEVPQNLSASRPQDRQFILSSKKLLLSDSGFYLCAWTGNEKLFFGSGTQLSVL.

The CDR3 DNA is TGTGCCAGCAGTCCAGTTCCGAGGGATACGCAGTATTTT. This translates into CASSPVPRDTQYF. The chain couples TRBV28 to TRBJ2-3; D is unresolved. This CDR3 is built from 13 residues. The germline CDR1 and CDR2 sequences are MDHEN and SYDVKM. The V gene lost 5 bases and the J gene lost 6 bases, with 12 bases spanning the gap.